The 10 T cell receptor beta chains given below trace back to one sample, sequenced in a study of blood T cells in healthy people across ages. PCR was performed a second time for about 6 to 12 cycles using a sample-barcoded 5' primer and a J-beta primer mix. In TCRdb, the 5' RACE reads were re-called with MiXCR into one record per CDR3 protein. The table includes about 900,000 distinct CDR3 sequences, around two thirds detected once. Input material: blood. All receptors come from a man aged 30 to 39 in good health.

V and J are TRBV4-3 and TRBJ2-5; weak D call: TRBD2 (5 bases). Germline V gene sequence: CDR1 LGHNA, CDR2 YSLEER. CDR3 size: 14 residues. Between the trimmed V and J ends, which lost 0 bases and 5 bases, there was a span of 10 bases. This chain's CDR3 is CASSQDSPGETQYF. CDR3 DNA: TGCGCCAGCAGCCAAGATAGCCCGGGGGAGACCCAGTACTTC.

This clonotype was recorded a few times. One end of the junction varies from germline; a read error may be responsible. CDR3 nucleotide sequence: TGTGCTAGCAGCTTGGCAGGGGCACCTAATGAAAAACTGTTTTTT. Residues: CASSLAGAPNEKLFF. This rearrangement joins TRBV7-7 to TRBJ1-4, with TRBD1 as a possible D gene (6 bases). Germline V CDR1 and CDR2: SSHAT, FNYEAQ (reference sequence). The CDR3 length is 15 residues.

V gene TRBV5-1 combines with J gene TRBJ2-5, with 10 nucleotides matching TRBD1. Germline V gene sequence: CDR1 SGHRS, CDR2 YFSETQ. Trimming removed 4 bases from V and 4 bases from J; junction bases left unmatched: 10. This CDR3 has 16 amino acids. The CDR3 sequence is CASSPDRGRVRETQYF. DNA of the CDR3: TGCGCCAGCAGCCCAGACAGGGGGCGAGTCCGAGAGACCCAGTACTTC.

This chain links TRBV27 with TRBJ1-5; TRBD1 matches at 9 bases. Looked up from germline, CDR1 is MNHEY and CDR2 is SMNVEV (reference sequence). There are 18 residues in the CDR3. V was pared by 2 bases and J by 7 bases, with 15 bases of the junction left unmatched. CDR3 residues: CASSLNGRGQGPGQPQHF. CDR3 in DNA: TGTGCCAGCAGTTTAAACGGAAGGGGACAGGGCCCTGGACAGCCCCAGCATTTT.

The V gene is TRBV7-2, the J gene TRBJ2-7, with D maybe TRBD2 (6 bases). The germline V and J ends were trimmed by 1 base and 7 bases, with 14 bases remaining between them. The CDR3 extends over 14 amino acids. The germline CDR1 and CDR2 sequences are SGHTA and FQGNSA. CDR3 nucleotides: TGTGCCAGCAGCTTAGGACTAGAGAGCAATGAGCAGTACTTC. This sequence encodes CASSLGLESNEQYF.

The chain links TRBV5-5 to TRBJ1-1, with no clear D. CDR1 and CDR2 (germline): SGHKS, YYEKEE (reference sequence). This CDR3 has 15 residues. V lost 4 bases and J lost 1, with 14 bases in between. The DNA for the CDR3 is TGTGCCAGCAGCCCGTACACGGACGGGAACACTGAAGCTTTCTTT. This translates into CASSPYTDGNTEAFF.

The chain carries TRBV6-5 and TRBJ2-4; the match to TRBD1 covers 7 bases. Germline CDR1 and CDR2: MNHEY and SVGAGI. This CDR3 region has 16 residues. Trimming removed 5 bases from V and 2 bases from J; junction bases left unmatched: 9. The CDR3: CASSKSRTGSKNIQYF. The CDR3 DNA reads as TGTGCCAGCAGTAAATCCCGGACAGGTTCCAAAAACATTCAGTACTTC.

This clonotype was seen only a few times. The rearrangement uses TRBV27 and TRBJ1-5, with 10 bases identical to TRBD1. This CDR3 region has 14 residues. The J segment lost 6 bases and the V segment lost 5 bases, leaving 4 bases of the junction unmatched. CDR1 and CDR2 from the germline V gene are MNHEY and SMNVEV (reference sequence). This CDR3 reads CASSPGQGFQPQHF. The CDR3 bases are TGTGCCAGCAGTCCGGGACAGGGGTTTCAGCCCCAGCATTTT.

The rearrangement joins TRBV20-1 to TRBJ1-2; 9 nucleotides agree with TRBD1. This CDR3 has 16 amino acids. CDR1 is DFQATT, CDR2 SNEGSKA, per germline (reference sequence). V gave up 5 bases and J gave up 5 bases; unmatched junction bases: 15. The CDR3 DNA reads as TGCAGTGCTGCCATCGCCGGGACAGGGAGTAAATATGGCTACACCTTC. Its translation: CSAAIAGTGSKYGYTF.

The gene calls are TRBV24-1 and TRBJ1-2; D is perhaps TRBD1 (6 bases). The CDR3 is 14 residues long. Looked up from germline, CDR1 is KGHDR and CDR2 is SFDVKD. Trimming stripped 4 bases from V and 2 bases from J, with 10 bases between. CDR3 loop: CATSDPTGNYGYTF. The DNA of the CDR3 is TGTGCCACCAGTGACCCGACAGGAAACTATGGCTACACCTTC.